This T cell receptor beta chain was obtained from a study of T cell clones after liver transplantation. The study, taken as a whole, reports: Conclusions were preliminary, with small, heterogeneous patient groups.

The CDR3 covers 15 residues. Germline CDR1 is MGHDK and CDR2 is SYGVNS. Trimming took off 5 bases at V and 4 bases at J, with 15 bases between the two ends. For this clone: Its target is unknown.

Some clones are missing from TCRdb's copy, which holds only in-frame ones; the method was immunoSEQ multiplex PCR. This table has over 90,000 clones, roughly four fifths appearing once. V gene TRBV25-1 combines with J gene TRBJ2-1, with a tentative D call TRBD2 (6 bases). This clonotype was obtained from a human patient who received a liver transplant. Certain T cells may be donor cells from the graft. Material: CD4+ T cells from blood, obtained around 50 months after liver transplant. The CDR3 coding sequence is TGTGCCAGCAGTTCTGATACCGGGAGTTACAATGAGCAGTTCTTC. Translating gives CASSSDTGSYNEQFF.